Below, 24 T cell receptor beta chains from the same sample are listed, as sequenced in a study of cytomegalovirus exposure and HLA in healthy donors. The PCR had 60 Vbeta and 13 Jbeta primers. Sequencing was performed with immunoSEQ multiplex PCR; in TCRdb, only in-frame clones are kept and a portion is missing. The ten most abundant clones cover 1.5% of a sample with tens of thousands of clones. Sequencing input: PBMCs. The receptors derive from a woman aged 60-70 years in good health and CMV-seronegative.

The chain links TRBV7-9 to TRBJ1-5; 9 nucleotides agree with TRBD1. The V gene's germline CDR1 is SEHNR and CDR2 FQNEAQ (reference sequence). J gave up 5 bases and V 5 bases, and 7 bases lay outside the gene matches. The CDR3 spans 15 residues. DNA of the CDR3: TGTGCCAGCAGCCGTACAGGGGGCGTCGATCAGCCCCAGCATTTT. This codes for CASSRTGGVDQPQHF.

This chain's CDR3 is CASMEGSRTNTEAFF. CDR3 nucleotides: TGTGCCAGTATGGAGGGGAGCAGGACTAACACTGAAGCTTTCTTT. The J gene is TRBJ1-1, the V gene TRBV19, with a possible D match to TRBD1 (5 bases). Trimming removed 7 bases from V and 2 bases from J, with 17 bases in between. The CDR3 contains 15 residues. Germline CDR1 and CDR2: LNHDA and SQIVND (reference sequence).

Worth noting for this clone: The junction differs from germline at one of its ends, possibly a read error. The gene calls are TRBV28 and TRBJ2-3; the match to TRBD2 covers 8 bases. The CDR3 covers 16 residues. Germline assignment: CDR1 MDHEN and CDR2 SYDVKM. CDR3 nucleotides: TGTGCCAGCGGTTTACCAGCGGGAGCTTTGGGGGATACGCAGTATTTT. It codes for CASGLPAGALGDTQYF.

This rearrangement joins TRBV7-8 to TRBJ1-3; 7 bases fit TRBD1. The CDR3 covers 16 residues. Germline V CDR1 and CDR2: SGHVS, FQNEAQ. Losses at the gene ends were 4 bases for V and 4 bases for J; bases not matched to a gene: 10. The DNA of the CDR3 is TGTGCCAGCAGCTCCATGCTGACAGGGATGGGAAACACCATATATTTT. This sequence encodes CASSSMLTGMGNTIYF.

V and J are TRBV19 and TRBJ1-2; the D gene is possibly TRBD1 (5 bases). The CDR3 totals 16 residues. The germline V gene has CDR1 LNHDA and CDR2 SQIVND (reference sequence). V gave up 8 bases and J gave up 0 bases, with 19 bases separating them. The CDR3 region is CASANWGGDPNYGYTF. In nucleotides, the CDR3 is TGTGCCAGTGCGAATTGGGGGGGGGACCCTAACTATGGCTACACCTTC.

V usage is TRBV28 and J usage is TRBJ1-5; 10 bases align to TRBD1. CDR3 length: 17 amino acids. With 4 bases clipped from V and 7 bases from J, the junction kept 13 bases outside the gene matches. Germline CDR1 reads MDHEN; CDR2 reads SYDVKM. The CDR3: CASSSLTDRGRRQPQHF. The CDR3 DNA follows: TGTGCCAGCAGTTCACTGACCGACAGGGGGCGACGACAGCCCCAGCATTTT.

The V gene is TRBV6-1, the J gene TRBJ1-1, with 7 bases lining up with TRBD1. The germline CDR1 and CDR2 sequences are MNHNS and SASEGT. V was clipped by 5 bases and J by 0 bases; unmatched bases: 6. This CDR3 is built from 15 residues. CDR3 DNA: TGTGCCAGCAGTCAACCGGGACAGTTGAACACTGAAGCTTTCTTT. Translation: CASSQPGQLNTEAFF.

The chain links TRBV4-1 to TRBJ1-2; 9 nucleotides agree with TRBD1. The V segment lost 2 bases and the J segment 4 bases; nucleotides outside the gene matches: 5. This CDR3 has 15 residues. Germline V gene data show CDR1 as MGHRA and CDR2 as YSYEKL. The CDR3, as DNA: TGCGCCAGCAGCCAATCCACAGGGGGCTCCTATGGCTACACCTTC. Translating gives CASSQSTGGSYGYTF.

For the CDR3, the DNA is TGCGCCAGCAGCCCGGCCCACCGGGGTAATGAAAAACTGTTTTTT. It yields the protein CASSPAHRGNEKLFF. The rearrangement links TRBV5-1 to TRBJ1-4; D gene ambiguous. This CDR3 is built from 15 residues. Trimming shortened V by 4 bases and J by 4 bases, and 14 bases separated the two germline ends. The germline V gene encodes CDR1 SGHRS and CDR2 YFSETQ.

The chain carries TRBV2 and TRBJ2-7, with D perhaps TRBD2 (5 bases). CDR1 and CDR2 from the germline V gene are SNHLY and FYNNEI. With 7 bases removed from V and 7 bases from J, the gap between germline ends came to 14 bases. The CDR3 covers 12 residues. The CDR3 reads CASTSVTREQYF. In DNA form, the CDR3 reads TGTGCCAGCACCTCCGTTACTAGAGAGCAGTACTTC.

V gene TRBV27 combines with J gene TRBJ2-3; D perhaps matches TRBD1 (6 bases). The CDR3 spans 13 residues. Germline V gene sequence: CDR1 MNHEY, CDR2 SMNVEV (reference sequence). V was clipped by 2 bases and J by 4 bases, with 7 bases between them. The CDR3 loop reads CASSLEGADTQYF. The CDR3 coding sequence is TGTGCCAGCAGTTTAGAGGGGGCAGATACGCAGTATTTT.

V usage is TRBV29-1 and J usage is TRBJ1-1, with a tentative D call TRBD1 (5 bases). The CDR3 totals 12 residues. Trimming cost V 7 bases and J 0 bases, with 9 bases left between them. Germline assignment: CDR1 SQVTM and CDR2 ANQGSEA. The CDR3: CSAGHMNTEAFF. The CDR3 nucleotides are TGCAGCGCCGGACACATGAACACTGAAGCTTTCTTT.

The chain combines TRBV28 with TRBJ2-4; TRBD1 matches 8 bases. Trimming cost V 5 bases and J 0 bases; bases outside gene matches: 6. The germline CDR1 and CDR2 sequences are MDHEN and SYDVKM. This CDR3 has 16 residues. The CDR3 loop reads CASSPGTGLAKNIQYF. In DNA, the CDR3 is TGTGCCAGCAGTCCTGGGACAGGTTTAGCCAAAAACATTCAGTACTTC.

The V and J genes are TRBV7-6 and TRBJ1-4; no firm D call. The length of the CDR3 is 16 residues. Germline assignment: CDR1 SGHVS and CDR2 FNYEAQ. V was trimmed by 4 bases and J by 0 bases, leaving 12 bases between them. Here the CDR3 DNA reads TGTGCCAGCAGCTCCCTCCGAGGCGCAACTAATGAAAAACTGTTTTTT. Protein sequence: CASSSLRGATNEKLFF.

This chain links TRBV19 with TRBJ2-7, with D perhaps TRBD1 (5 bases). The length of the CDR3 is 14 residues. The germline V gene has CDR1 LNHDA and CDR2 SQIVND (reference sequence). Trimming cost V 1 base and J 3 bases, with 10 bases left between them. The CDR3 DNA reads as TGTGCCAGTAGTATAGGGCAAGGGGTCTACGAGCAGTACTTC. Its translation is CASSIGQGVYEQYF.

This chain connects TRBV6-5 to TRBJ1-4, with 8 bases lining up with TRBD1. The germline CDR1 and CDR2 sequences are MNHEY and SVGAGI. The ends lost 0 bases at V and 7 bases at J; junction bases unmatched: 4. The CDR3 is made up of 15 amino acids. DNA of the CDR3: TGTGCCAGCAGTTACTCTGGGACAGGTGGTGAAAAACTGTTTTTT. The encoded protein is CASSYSGTGGEKLFF.

This CDR3 reads CASSQDGGQFYNEQFF. In DNA form, the CDR3 reads TGTGCCAGCAGCCAAGATGGAGGGCAATTCTACAATGAGCAGTTCTTC. The J gene is TRBJ2-1, the V gene TRBV14, with D possibly TRBD2 on 6 matching bases. The CDR3 extends over 16 amino acids. V was clipped by 0 bases and J by 3 bases, with 12 bases between them. Germline CDR1 and CDR2: SGHDN and FVKESK.

The V and J genes are TRBV2 and TRBJ1-4; weak D call: TRBD1 (5 bases). CDR1 and CDR2 (germline): SNHLY, FYNNEI. This CDR3 spans 13 amino acids. V was cut by 3 bases and J by 7 bases, with 9 bases left in between. The chain's CDR3 is CASSDRVGEKLFF. DNA of the CDR3: TGTGCCAGCAGTGACAGGGTGGGTGAAAAACTGTTTTTT.

The chain carries TRBV4-3 and TRBJ2-7; D is unresolved. Germline values: CDR1 LGHNA, CDR2 YSLEER. Trimming shortened V by 4 bases and J by 4 bases, and 8 bases separated the two germline ends. The CDR3 has 12 residues. The DNA of the CDR3 is TGCGCCAGCAGCCGAGATCGGTACGAGCAGTACTTC. This gives the protein CASSRDRYEQYF.

The chain links TRBV27 to TRBJ1-1, with D tentatively TRBD1 (6 bases). Trimming removed 3 bases from V and 6 bases from J, with 14 bases in between. This CDR3 comprises 14 residues. Germline CDR1 MNHEY, CDR2 SMNVEV (reference sequence). The DNA for the CDR3 is TGTGCCAGCAGTTTGGGGGGGGGCGCTTCTGAAGCTTTCTTT. Translating it yields CASSLGGGASEAFF.

The rearrangement uses TRBV15 and TRBJ2-7, with D tentatively TRBD2 (6 bases). The V and J ends lost 5 bases and 0 bases respectively, with 11 bases between them. The CDR3 extends over 14 amino acids. Germline-derived CDR1 and CDR2 are LNHNV and YYDKDF (reference sequence). The CDR3 DNA reads as TGTGCCACCAGCTTTAGCGGAAGCTCCTACGAGCAGTACTTC. Amino acids: CATSFSGSSYEQYF.

The rearrangement joins TRBV6-1 to TRBJ1-1; 11 nucleotides match TRBD1. The germline V gene has CDR1 MNHNS and CDR2 SASEGT. The CDR3 runs 18 residues. Trimming removed 4 bases from V and 6 bases from J; junction bases left unmatched: 16. The CDR3 protein is CASSGGFSGTGGFAEAFF. The DNA for the CDR3 is TGTGCCAGCAGTGGGGGGTTTAGTGGGACAGGGGGATTCGCTGAAGCTTTCTTT.

The chain links TRBV2 to TRBJ2-5, with 11 bases matching TRBD2. The CDR3 runs to 14 residues. CDR1 is SNHLY and CDR2 is FYNNEI in the germline V gene. V gave up 6 bases and J gave up 5 bases; unmatched junction bases: 5. CDR3: CASRVAGGVETQYF. The CDR3 DNA reads as TGTGCCAGCAGGGTAGCGGGAGGGGTGGAGACCCAGTACTTC.

The chain uses TRBV5-4 and TRBJ2-7; 10 bases map to TRBD1. This CDR3 region has 16 residues. With 3 bases clipped from V and 5 bases from J, the junction kept 11 bases outside the gene matches. Germline V lookup: CDR1 SGHNT, CDR2 YYREEE (reference sequence). The CDR3 region has the DNA TGTGCCAGCAGCTCTGGAGGGGGGACAGGGGTCAACGAGCAGTACTTC. Amino acids: CASSSGGGTGVNEQYF.